These T cell receptor beta chains were read from a single sample in a study of control samples from healthy donors and cancer patients. Assay: immunoSEQ multiplex PCR; the TCRdb copy retains only in-frame clones and omits some. This table has 100,000 or so clones, less than 90% appearing once. The specimen was blood. The origin of the receptors is a woman in her forties or fifties in good health. Both conserved end residues are part of each CDR3. D genes are given only for firm matches.

j_call | cdr3_length | v_call | d_call | cdr3_aa
TRBJ1-5 | 13 | TRBV7-8 | - | CASSLERNQPQHF
TRBJ2-1 | 15 | TRBV7-2 | TRBD2 | CASSVGGSYNNEQFF
TRBJ2-1 | 17 | TRBV3-1/TRBV3-2 | TRBD2 | CASSTRTSGGPYNEQFF
TRBJ2-2 | 16 | TRBV5-6 | - | CASSRGTIANTGELFF
TRBJ2-2 | 16 | TRBV27 | - | CATASRTSPNTGELFF
TRBJ1-5 | 15 | TRBV24-1 | - | CATSASAGGNQPQHF
TRBJ1-1 | 13 | TRBV6-5 | TRBD1 | CATYRGMNTEAFF
TRBJ2-5 | 15 | TRBV24-1 | - | CATSDGGTPPETQYF
TRBJ1-3 | 14 | TRBV2 | - | CASSLQISGNTIYF
TRBJ2-5 | 14 | TRBV4-3 | TRBD1 | CASSQRDRQETQYF
TRBJ2-3 | 16 | TRBV4-3 | - | CASSLGSSRPTDTQYF
TRBJ2-5 | 15 | TRBV7-7 | - | CASSPQQGDFETQYF
TRBJ2-1 | 20 | TRBV5-1 | TRBD2 | CASSPIRRLAGFYSYNEQFF
TRBJ2-5 | 17 | TRBV7-6 | TRBD1 | CASSPPERGGQGETQYF
TRBJ2-1 | 16 | TRBV2 | - | CASRRGEVSSYNEQFF
TRBJ1-4 | 15 | TRBV13 | - | CASSLWGVYNEKLFF
TRBJ1-5 | 19 | TRBV21-1 | - | CASTNEPGTGSYSNQPQHF
TRBJ2-3 | 15 | TRBV7-8 | - | CASSRQVSSTDTQYF
TRBJ1-5 | 14 | TRBV27 | TRBD1 | CASSPRGRIQPQHF
TRBJ1-1 | 12 | TRBV15 | - | CATSGRVTEAFF
TRBJ1-2 | 13 | TRBV6-5 | TRBD1 | CASSVQGATTYTF
TRBJ2-1 | 14 | TRBV19 | - | CASSIVGRLNEQFF
TRBJ1-5 | 16 | TRBV19 | - | CASSLRLAGLNQPQHF
TRBJ1-5 | 17 | TRBV27 | - | CASTFLNRDNWCQPQHF
TRBJ1-5 | 13 | TRBV29-1 | - | CSVRGGLNQPQHF
TRBJ2-1 | 13 | TRBV7-6 | - | CASSLVAHREQFF
TRBJ1-4 | 15 | TRBV19 | - | CASSIGASINEKLFF
TRBJ2-1 | 14 | TRBV7-9 | - | CASSLSPFNDEQFF
TRBJ2-5 | 12 | TRBV29-1 | TRBD1 | CSAGTGRETQYF
TRBJ1-1 | 13 | TRBV29-1 | - | CSVEGRLNTEAFF
TRBJ1-2 | 14 | TRBV9 | TRBD1 | CASSGGQDGGGYTF